Described below is a single T cell receptor beta chain sequence and its context. Its antigen is not known. The assay was run at deep level. The method was immunoSEQ multiplex PCR; TCRdb's version includes in-frame clones alone and lacks a portion of them. The table lists 300,000 to 400,000 clones, around 67% of them singletons. J gave up 10 bases and V 4 bases, and 7 bases lay outside the gene matches. Germline V CDR1 and CDR2: SGHDN, FVKESK. CDR3 length: 13 residues. Healthy adults negative for HIV, lacking recent acute infections or vaccinations, served as donors. The split of CD4+ cells yielded CD45RA+ naive and CD45RA-negative memory subsets. The record originates from a study of shared clonotypes between healthy human individuals. Findings and caveats of the study: In general, naive subsets displayed greater estimated richness than memory subsets did.

Sequenced material: memory CD4+ T cells sorted from blood. The subset here: CD45RA-negative fraction. The receptor was isolated from a young man in good health. The J gene is TRBJ2-1, the V gene TRBV14; 7 nucleotides match TRBD1. CDR3 nucleotides: TGTGCCAGCAGCCCAACAGGGGCAAGAGAGCAGTTCTTC. It specifies CASSPTGAREQFF.